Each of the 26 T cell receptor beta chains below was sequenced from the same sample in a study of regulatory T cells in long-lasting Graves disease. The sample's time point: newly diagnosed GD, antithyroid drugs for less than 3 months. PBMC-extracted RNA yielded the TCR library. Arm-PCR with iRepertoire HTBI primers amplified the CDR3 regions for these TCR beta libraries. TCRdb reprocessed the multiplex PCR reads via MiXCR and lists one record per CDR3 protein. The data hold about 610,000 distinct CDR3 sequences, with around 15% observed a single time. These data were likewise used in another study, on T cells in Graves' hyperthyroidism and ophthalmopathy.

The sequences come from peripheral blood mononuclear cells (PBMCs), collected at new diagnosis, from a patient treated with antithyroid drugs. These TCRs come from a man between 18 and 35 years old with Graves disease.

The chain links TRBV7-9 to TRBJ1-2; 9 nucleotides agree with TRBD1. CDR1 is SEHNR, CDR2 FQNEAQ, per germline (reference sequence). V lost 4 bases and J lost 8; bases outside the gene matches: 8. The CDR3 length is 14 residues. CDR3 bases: TGTGCCAGCAGCTCCCAACAGGGGGCGAACGGCTACACCTTC. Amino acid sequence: CASSSQQGANGYTF.

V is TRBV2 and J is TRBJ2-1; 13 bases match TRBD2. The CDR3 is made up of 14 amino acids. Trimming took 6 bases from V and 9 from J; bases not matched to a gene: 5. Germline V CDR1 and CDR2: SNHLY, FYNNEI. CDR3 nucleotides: TGTGCCAGCAGGGGACTAGCGGGACCGGGTGAGCAGTTCTTC. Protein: CASRGLAGPGEQFF.

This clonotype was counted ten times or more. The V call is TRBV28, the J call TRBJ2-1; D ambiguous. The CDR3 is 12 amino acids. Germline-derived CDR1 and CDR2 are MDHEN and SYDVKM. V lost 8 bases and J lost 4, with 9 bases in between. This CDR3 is CASGMQYNEQFF. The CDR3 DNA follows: TGTGCCAGCGGAATGCAGTACAATGAGCAGTTCTTC.

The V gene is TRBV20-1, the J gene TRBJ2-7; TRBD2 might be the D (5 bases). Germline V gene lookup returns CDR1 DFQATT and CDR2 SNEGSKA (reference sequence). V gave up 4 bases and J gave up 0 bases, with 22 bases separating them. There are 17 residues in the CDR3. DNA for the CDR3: TGCAGTGCTAACGAGGGAACATTAAGCGAAATCTCCTACGAGCAGTACTTC. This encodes CSANEGTLSEISYEQYF.

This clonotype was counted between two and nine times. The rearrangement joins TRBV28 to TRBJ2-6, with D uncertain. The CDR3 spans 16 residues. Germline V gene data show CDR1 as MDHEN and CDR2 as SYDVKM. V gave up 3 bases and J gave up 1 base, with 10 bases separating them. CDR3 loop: CASSFLSGSGANVLTF. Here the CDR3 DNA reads TGTGCCAGCAGTTTTTTGTCTGGATCTGGGGCCAACGTCCTGACTTTC. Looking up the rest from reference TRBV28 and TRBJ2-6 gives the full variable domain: DVKVTQSSRYLVKRTGEKVFLECVQDMDHENMFWYRQDPGLGLRLIYFSYDVKMKEKGDIPEGYSVSREKKERFSLILESASTNQTSMYLCASSFLSGSGANVLTFGAGSRLTVL.

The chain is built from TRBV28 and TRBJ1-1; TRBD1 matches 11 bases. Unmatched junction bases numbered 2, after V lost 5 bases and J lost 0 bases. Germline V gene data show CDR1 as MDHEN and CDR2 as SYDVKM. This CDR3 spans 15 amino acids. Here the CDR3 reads CASSQDRGLNTEAFF. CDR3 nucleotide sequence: TGTGCCAGCAGTCAGGACAGGGGGCTGAACACTGAAGCTTTCTTT.

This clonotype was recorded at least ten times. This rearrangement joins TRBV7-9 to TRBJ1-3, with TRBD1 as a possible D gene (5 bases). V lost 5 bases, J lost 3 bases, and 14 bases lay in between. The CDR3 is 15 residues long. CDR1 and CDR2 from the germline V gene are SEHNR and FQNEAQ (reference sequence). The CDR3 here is CASSPPGGIGNTIYF. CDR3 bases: TGTGCCAGCAGCCCTCCGGGGGGAATTGGAAACACCATATATTTT.

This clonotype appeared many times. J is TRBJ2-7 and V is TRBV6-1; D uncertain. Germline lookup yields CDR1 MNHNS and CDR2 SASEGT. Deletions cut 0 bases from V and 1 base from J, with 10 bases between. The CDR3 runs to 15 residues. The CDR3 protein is CASSEALDDSYEQYF. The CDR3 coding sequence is TGTGCCAGCAGTGAAGCGCTCGATGATTCCTACGAGCAGTACTTC.

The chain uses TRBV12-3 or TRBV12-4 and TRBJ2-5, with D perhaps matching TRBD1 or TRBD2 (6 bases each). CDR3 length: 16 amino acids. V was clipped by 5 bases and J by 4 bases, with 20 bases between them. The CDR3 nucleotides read TGTGCCAGCAGTGCTGGGGGTGGGGGGCGGGGAGAGACCCAGTACTTC. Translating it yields CASSAGGGGRGETQYF.

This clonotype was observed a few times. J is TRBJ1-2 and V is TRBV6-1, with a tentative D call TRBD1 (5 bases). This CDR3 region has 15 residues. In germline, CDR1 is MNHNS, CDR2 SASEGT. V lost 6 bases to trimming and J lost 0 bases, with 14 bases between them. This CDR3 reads CASSAARASNYGYTF. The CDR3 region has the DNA TGTGCCAGCAGCGCCGCCAGGGCGTCTAACTATGGCTACACCTTC.

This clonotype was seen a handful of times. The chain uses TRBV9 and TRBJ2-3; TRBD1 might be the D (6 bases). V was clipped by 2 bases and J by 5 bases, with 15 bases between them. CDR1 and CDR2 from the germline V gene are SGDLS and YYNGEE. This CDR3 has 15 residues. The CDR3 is CASSVSGAEGDTQYF. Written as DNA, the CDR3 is TGTGCCAGCAGCGTTTCAGGGGCCGAAGGAGATACGCAGTATTTT. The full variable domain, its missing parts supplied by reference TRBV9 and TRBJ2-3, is DSGVTQTPKHLITATGQRVTLRCSPRSGDLSVYWYQQSLDQGLQFLIQYYNGEERAKGNILERFSAQQFPDLHSELNLSSLELGDSALYFCASSVSGAEGDTQYFGPGTRLTVL.

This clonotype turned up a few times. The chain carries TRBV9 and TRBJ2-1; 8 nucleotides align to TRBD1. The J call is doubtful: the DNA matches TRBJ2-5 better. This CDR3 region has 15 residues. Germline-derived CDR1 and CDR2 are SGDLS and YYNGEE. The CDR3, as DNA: TGTGCCAGCAGCCCGCCGCAGGGGGCAGGAGAGACCCAGTACTTC. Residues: CASSPPQGAGETQYF.

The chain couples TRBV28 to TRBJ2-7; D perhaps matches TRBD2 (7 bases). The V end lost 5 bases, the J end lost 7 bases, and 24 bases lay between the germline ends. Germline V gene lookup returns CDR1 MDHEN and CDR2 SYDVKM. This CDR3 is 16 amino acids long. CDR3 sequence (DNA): TGTGCCAGCAGTACGCTAGGGGGGGCCCCCCACAGGGAGCAGTACTTC. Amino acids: CASSTLGGAPHREQYF.

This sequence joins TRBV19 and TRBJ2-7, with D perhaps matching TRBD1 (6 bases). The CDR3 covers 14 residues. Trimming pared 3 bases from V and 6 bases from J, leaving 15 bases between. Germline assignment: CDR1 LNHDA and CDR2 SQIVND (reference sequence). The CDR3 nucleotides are TGTGCCAGTAGTATCGCGACAGGCGTACGCGAGCAGTACTTC. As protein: CASSIATGVREQYF.

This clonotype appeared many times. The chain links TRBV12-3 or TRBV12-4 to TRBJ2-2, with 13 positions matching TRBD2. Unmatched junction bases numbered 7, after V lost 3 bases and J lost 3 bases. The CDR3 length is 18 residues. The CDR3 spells CASSFLLAGGPDTGELFF. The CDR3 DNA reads TGTGCCAGCAGTTTCTTACTAGCGGGAGGGCCTGACACCGGGGAGCTGTTTTTT.

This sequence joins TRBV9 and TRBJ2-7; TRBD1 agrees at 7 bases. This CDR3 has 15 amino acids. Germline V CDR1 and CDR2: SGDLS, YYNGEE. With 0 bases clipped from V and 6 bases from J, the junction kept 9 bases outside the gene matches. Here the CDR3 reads CASSVEGTAIGEQYF. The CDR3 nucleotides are TGTGCCAGCAGCGTAGAGGGGACAGCGATCGGCGAGCAGTACTTC.

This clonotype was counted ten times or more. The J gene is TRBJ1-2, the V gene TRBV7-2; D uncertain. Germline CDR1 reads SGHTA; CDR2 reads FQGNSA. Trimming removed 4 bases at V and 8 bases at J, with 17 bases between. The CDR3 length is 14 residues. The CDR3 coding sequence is TGTGCCAGCAGCTCCACTTCCACAGCGAGAGGCTACACCTTC. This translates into CASSSTSTARGYTF.

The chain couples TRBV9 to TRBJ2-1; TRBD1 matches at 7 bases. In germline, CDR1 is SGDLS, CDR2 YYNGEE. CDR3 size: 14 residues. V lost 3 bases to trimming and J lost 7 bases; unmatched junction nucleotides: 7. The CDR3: CASSETGAPNEQFF. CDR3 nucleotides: TGTGCCAGCAGCGAAACAGGGGCCCCAAATGAGCAGTTCTTC. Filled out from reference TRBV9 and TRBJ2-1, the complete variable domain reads DSGVTQTPKHLITATGQRVTLRCSPRSGDLSVYWYQQSLDQGLQFLIQYYNGEERAKGNILERFSAQQFPDLHSELNLSSLELGDSALYFCASSETGAPNEQFFGPGTRLTVL.

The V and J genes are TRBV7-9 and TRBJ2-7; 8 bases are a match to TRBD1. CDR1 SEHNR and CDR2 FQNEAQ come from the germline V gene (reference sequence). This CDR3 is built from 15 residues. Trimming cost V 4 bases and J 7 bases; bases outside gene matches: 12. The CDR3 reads CASSSPRDRPREQYF. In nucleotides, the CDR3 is TGTGCCAGCAGCTCCCCGAGGGACAGGCCTCGGGAGCAGTACTTC. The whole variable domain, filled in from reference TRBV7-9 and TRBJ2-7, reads DTGVSQNPRHKITKRGQNVTFRCDPISEHNRLYWYRQTLGQGPEFLTYFQNEAQLEKSRLLSDRFSAERPKGSFSTLEIQRTEQGDSAMYLCASSSPRDRPREQYFGPGTRLTVT.

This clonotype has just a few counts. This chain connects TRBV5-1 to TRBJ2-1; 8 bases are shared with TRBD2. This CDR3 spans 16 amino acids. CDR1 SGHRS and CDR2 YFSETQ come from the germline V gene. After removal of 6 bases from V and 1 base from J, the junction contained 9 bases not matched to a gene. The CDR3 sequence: CASITGGPGSYNEQFF. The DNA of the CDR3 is TGCGCCAGCATAACGGGAGGGCCGGGATCCTACAATGAGCAGTTCTTC.

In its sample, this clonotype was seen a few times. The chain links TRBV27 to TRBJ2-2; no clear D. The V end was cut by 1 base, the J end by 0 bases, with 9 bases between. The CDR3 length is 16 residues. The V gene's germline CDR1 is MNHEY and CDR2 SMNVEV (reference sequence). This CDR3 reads CASSLYQFANTGELFF. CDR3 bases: TGTGCCAGCAGTTTATATCAGTTCGCGAACACCGGGGAGCTGTTTTTT.

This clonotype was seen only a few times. This chain's CDR3 is CASSLDSPGPSLSNYNEQFF. In nucleotides, the CDR3 is TGTGCCAGCAGTTTAGATTCACCGGGTCCTTCATTGTCGAACTACAATGAGCAGTTCTTC. The chain couples TRBV27 to TRBJ2-1; D unresolved. Trimming removed 2 bases at V and 3 bases at J, with 26 bases between. The CDR3 length is 20 residues. CDR1 is MNHEY, CDR2 SMNVEV, per germline (reference sequence).

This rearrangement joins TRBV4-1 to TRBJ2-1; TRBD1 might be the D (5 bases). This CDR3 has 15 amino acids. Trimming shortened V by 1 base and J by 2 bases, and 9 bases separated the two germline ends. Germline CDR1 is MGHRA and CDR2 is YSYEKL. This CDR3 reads CASSQATVTYNEQFF. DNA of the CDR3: TGCGCCAGCAGCCAAGCGACAGTTACCTACAATGAGCAGTTCTTC.

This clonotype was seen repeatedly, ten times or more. The CDR3 protein is CASSGPQKHYEQYF. The CDR3 bases are TGTGCCAGCAGTGGGCCCCAGAAGCACTACGAGCAGTACTTC. This chain joins TRBV2 and TRBJ2-7; D gene unclear. Germline CDR1 SNHLY, CDR2 FYNNEI. This CDR3 has 14 amino acids. V shed 4 bases and J shed 3 bases, with 13 bases lying between them.

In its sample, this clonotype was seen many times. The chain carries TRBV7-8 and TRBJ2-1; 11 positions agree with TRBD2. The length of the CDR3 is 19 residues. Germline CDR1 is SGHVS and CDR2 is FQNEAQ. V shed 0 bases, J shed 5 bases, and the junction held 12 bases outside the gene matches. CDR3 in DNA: TGTGCCAGCAGCTTAGCGCGCTTTAGCGGGAGGGCCCCCCACAATGAGCAGTTCTTC. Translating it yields CASSLARFSGRAPHNEQFF.

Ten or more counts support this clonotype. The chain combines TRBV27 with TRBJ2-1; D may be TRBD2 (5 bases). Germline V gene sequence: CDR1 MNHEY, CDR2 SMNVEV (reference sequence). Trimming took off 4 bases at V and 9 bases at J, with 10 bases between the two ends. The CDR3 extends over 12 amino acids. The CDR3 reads CASSYGKAEQFF. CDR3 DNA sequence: TGTGCCAGCAGTTACGGGAAGGCTGAGCAGTTCTTC.